This TCR beta chain was captured by sequencing in a study of T-cell memory formation after mild COVID-19. As regards this clonotype: Its specificity is not known.

Constant-segment-primed 5'RACE gave TCR alpha and TCR beta cDNA libraries with sample barcodes and UMIs. TCRdb processed the 5' RACE reads anew with MiXCR; each CDR3 protein has one entry. The data contain 280,000 or so distinct CDR3 sequences, approximately 8% of them seen just once; the ten biggest clones take up 22%. Germline V gene lookup returns CDR1 MNHNS and CDR2 SASEGT. Trimming left V 6 bases short and J 8 bases short, with 11 bases between. CDR3 length equals 12 residues. Notes on the study in general: CD4+ bias marked clones expanding day 15 to 37, unlike balanced contracting clones. Second-wave clones with a day 37 peak had unconfirmed SARS-CoV-2 specificity. Most CD4+ clones that shrank were in CM and EM, while CD8+ ones turned up in EMRA.

The origin of this receptor is a man aged 18-30 years who had mild COVID-19 (a few samples of this study predate the infection). Cell type and time point are not known. Sample: PBMCs or a T cell subset sorted from them (not recorded which). The chain carries TRBV6-1 and TRBJ2-1, with D perhaps matching TRBD1 (5 bases). DNA of the CDR3: TGTGCCAGCAGCGCCCAGGGCCATGAGCAGTTCTTC. Amino acid sequence: CASSAQGHEQFF.